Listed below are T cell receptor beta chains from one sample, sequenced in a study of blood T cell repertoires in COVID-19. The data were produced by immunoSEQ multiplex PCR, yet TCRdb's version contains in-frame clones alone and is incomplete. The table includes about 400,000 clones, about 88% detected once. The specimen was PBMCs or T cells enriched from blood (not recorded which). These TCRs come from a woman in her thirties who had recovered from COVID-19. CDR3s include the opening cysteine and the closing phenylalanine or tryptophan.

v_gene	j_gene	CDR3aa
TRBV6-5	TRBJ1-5	CASSMSVNQPQHF
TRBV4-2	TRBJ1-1	CASSLGPRGGSGTEAFF
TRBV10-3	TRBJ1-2	CAISDPQGADGYTF
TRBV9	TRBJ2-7	CASSGTGTSYEQYF
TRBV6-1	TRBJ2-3	CASSEVELRANTDTQYF
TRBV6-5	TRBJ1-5	CASSWGVGGQPQHF
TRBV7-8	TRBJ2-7	CASSSTQGYEQYF
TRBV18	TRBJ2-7	CASSPAGAGSYEQYF
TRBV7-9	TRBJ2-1	CASSLAYQGDNEQFF
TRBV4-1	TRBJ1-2	CASSQAGNGPGGARGYTF
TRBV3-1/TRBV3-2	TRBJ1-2	CASSQASQANAYGYTF
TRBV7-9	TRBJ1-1	CASRYQGTNEAFF
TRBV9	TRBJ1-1	CASSVNRGLFTEAFF
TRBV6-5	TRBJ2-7	CASTSPGLAPYEQYF
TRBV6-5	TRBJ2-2	CASRVLAVGTGELFF
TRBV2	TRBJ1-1	CASSERRAEYTEAFF
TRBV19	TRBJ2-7	CASSKDSQGAHEQYF
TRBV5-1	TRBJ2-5	CASSGGLGVAETQYF
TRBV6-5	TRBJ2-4	CASKGGPTKNIQYF
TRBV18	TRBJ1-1	CASSLGTGHTEAFF
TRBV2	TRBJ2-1	CASRGRDSPYNEQFF